This TCR beta chain was identified during a study of cytotoxic CD8 clonotypes in ibrutinib-treated CLL. General study findings and limits: Sampling of sustained-remission and progressing patients occurred at differing times. Pretreatment clonality was elevated relative to age-matched healthy donors and paralleled circulating CD8+ T-cell counts.

CDR1 is KGHSH and CDR2 is LQKENI in the germline V gene. This CDR3 contains 13 residues. The germline V and J ends were trimmed by 8 bases and 6 bases, with 16 bases remaining between them. The method was immunoSEQ multiplex PCR; TCRdb's version includes in-frame clones alone and lacks a portion of them. This sample carries approximately 200,000 clones, 55% to 85% of them seen once, and the ten largest clones take 13%. This clone was observed a single time. Its specificity is unknown. Source: PBMCs, taken after 24 months of ibrutinib treatment. The V call is TRBV18, the J call TRBJ1-2; unclear D gene. This clonotype originated in a human donor with chronic lymphocytic leukemia. Here the CDR3 reads CASHSGSEDGYTF. The CDR3 DNA reads TGTGCCAGCCACAGCGGCAGTGAGGATGGCTACACCTTC. Combining the CDR3 with reference TRBV18 and TRBJ1-2 gives the whole variable domain NAGVMQNPRHLVRRRGQEARLRCSPMKGHSHVYWYRQLPEEGLKFMVYLQKENIIDESGMPKERFSAEFPKEGPSILRIQQVVRGDSAAYFCASHSGSEDGYTFGSGTRLTVV.